A single sample gave rise to the 28 T cell receptor beta chains below, sequenced in a study of blood T cell repertoires in COVID-19 (dated by TCRdb to 2020 to 2022). Library preparation employed the immunoSEQ multiplex PCR assay. Here the immuneACCESS table is served through TCRdb, limited to in-frame sequences with V and J called. Missing clones are a known gap in these copies; in checked studies unresolved V genes cover under half, and the rest lacks a known reason. This sample comprises 120,000 to 150,000 clones, over 80% of them detected only once. Jointly, the top ten make up under 10% of the sample. What was sequenced was peripheral blood. These receptors all come from a man aged 30-40 years with COVID-19, enrolled during active disease.

CDR3 in amino acids: CASSLSVGTGVETQYF. In DNA form, the CDR3 reads TGTGCCAGCAGTTTAAGCGTCGGGACAGGGGTCGAGACCCAGTACTTC. The rearrangement joins TRBV27 to TRBJ2-5; 10 bases fit TRBD1. The CDR3 runs 16 residues. CDR1 is MNHEY and CDR2 is SMNVEV in the germline V gene (reference sequence). V shed 2 bases, J shed 5 bases, and the junction held 8 bases outside the gene matches.

The gene calls are TRBV4-3 and TRBJ1-3; 10 nucleotides match TRBD1. This CDR3 region has 17 residues. V was clipped by 0 bases and J by 7 bases; unmatched bases: 9. CDR1 is LGHNA and CDR2 is YSLEER in the germline V gene. CDR3 residues: CASSQDVPTGGWNTIYF. CDR3 in DNA: TGCGCCAGCAGCCAAGACGTCCCGACAGGGGGCTGGAACACCATATATTTT.

The chain joins TRBV6-5 to TRBJ1-6; D gene ambiguous. This CDR3 region has 15 residues. V was pared by 5 bases and J by 8 bases, with 16 bases between. Germline V gives CDR1 MNHEY, CDR2 SVGAGI. The DNA of the CDR3 is TGTGCCAGCAGTCCCCCCGGAGGGCTAGATTCACCCCTCCACTTT. Encoded protein: CASSPPGGLDSPLHF.

The sample holds a few counts of this clone. The chain has TRBV6-6 and TRBJ1-1; 7 bases map to TRBD1. This CDR3 spans 15 amino acids. After removal of 6 bases from V and 5 bases from J, the junction contained 12 bases not matched to a gene. Looked up from germline, CDR1 is MNHNY and CDR2 is SVGAGI (reference sequence). The CDR3: CASSFVRDRGTEAFF. The CDR3 nucleotides read TGTGCCAGCAGCTTTGTCCGGGACAGAGGAACTGAAGCTTTCTTT.

This clone was observed once. The rearrangement joins TRBV19 to TRBJ2-3; 7 nucleotides agree with TRBD1. The CDR3 loop spans 14 amino acids. Germline V gives CDR1 LNHDA, CDR2 SQIVND (reference sequence). V trimming: 6 bases; J trimming: 6 bases; junction bases outside the gene matches: 9. CDR3 bases: TGTGCCAGTAGACGGCGGACAGGCCTTGATACGCAGTATTTT. Protein: CASRRRTGLDTQYF.

The genes are TRBV7-9 and TRBJ1-1; no definite D call. Germline lookup yields CDR1 SEHNR and CDR2 FQNEAQ (reference sequence). The CDR3 has 14 residues. Deletions cut 1 base from V and 1 base from J, with 7 bases between. Written as DNA, the CDR3 is TGTGCCAGCAGCTTAGATACGGGGAACACTGAAGCTTTCTTT. Translating gives CASSLDTGNTEAFF. The variable domain in full, completed from reference TRBV7-9 and TRBJ1-1, reads DTGVSQNPRHKITKRGQNVTFRCDPISEHNRLYWYRQTLGQGPEFLTYFQNEAQLEKSRLLSDRFSAERPKGSFSTLEIQRTEQGDSAMYLCASSLDTGNTEAFFGQGTRLTVV.

The chain uses TRBV27 and TRBJ2-1; a weak D match, TRBD1 (6 bases). V lost 2 bases, J lost 0 bases, and 8 bases lay in between. The germline V gene encodes CDR1 MNHEY and CDR2 SMNVEV (reference sequence). The CDR3 length is 15 residues. The CDR3 spells CASSLRGTSYNEQFF. For the CDR3, the DNA is TGTGCCAGCAGTTTAAGGGGGACCTCCTACAATGAGCAGTTCTTC.

The gene calls are TRBV4-1 and TRBJ1-5; D unclear. The CDR3 covers 14 residues. Trimming pared 0 bases from V and 3 bases from J, leaving 6 bases between. Germline assignment: CDR1 MGHRA and CDR2 YSYEKL. This CDR3 is CASSQDFYNQPQHF. In DNA, the CDR3 is TGCGCCAGCAGCCAAGACTTCTACAATCAGCCCCAGCATTTT.

The rearrangement links TRBV24-1 to TRBJ1-4; D ambiguous. This CDR3 spans 14 amino acids. Germline assignment: CDR1 KGHDR and CDR2 SFDVKD. V lost 5 bases and J lost 5, with 11 bases in between. CDR3 sequence reads: CATSGVGLNEKLFF. Here the CDR3 DNA reads TGTGCCACCAGTGGAGTCGGTTTAAATGAAAAACTGTTTTTT.

The chain joins TRBV30 to TRBJ2-6; possible D gene TRBD1, 6 bases. CDR1 and CDR2 from the germline V gene are GTSNPN and SVGIG (reference sequence). The CDR3 loop spans 14 amino acids. V was shortened by 4 bases and J by 0 bases, with 7 bases between the two germline ends. Here the CDR3 reads CAWNRVSGANVLTF. The CDR3 coding sequence is TGTGCCTGGAACAGGGTCTCTGGGGCCAACGTCCTGACTTTC.

The gene calls are TRBV19 and TRBJ2-1; 9 nucleotides line up with TRBD1. Germline-derived CDR1 and CDR2 are LNHDA and SQIVND (reference sequence). The CDR3 is made up of 15 amino acids. V gave up 6 bases and J gave up 2 bases; unmatched junction bases: 5. The CDR3 sequence is CASSPGQGTYNEQFF. The CDR3 nucleotides are TGTGCCAGTAGCCCGGGACAGGGAACCTACAATGAGCAGTTCTTC.

The chain employs TRBV25-1 and TRBJ1-1; no firm D call. The CDR3 covers 12 residues. The ends were cut back, 4 bases at V and 0 bases at J, with 3 bases in the middle. Looked up from germline, CDR1 is MGHDK and CDR2 is SYGVNS. CDR3 in DNA: TGTGCCAGCAGTGCAATGAACACTGAAGCTTTCTTT. Translated: CASSAMNTEAFF. Full variable domain (outside the CDR3, taken from reference TRBV25-1 and TRBJ1-1): EADIYQTPRYLVIGTGKKITLECSQTMGHDKMYWYQQDPGMELHLIHYSYGVNSTEKGDLSSESTVSRIRTEHFPLTLESARPSHTSQYLCASSAMNTEAFFGQGTRLTVV.

The chain has TRBV4-1 and TRBJ1-6; D is ambiguous. With 1 base removed from V and 7 bases from J, the gap between germline ends came to 8 bases. Germline values: CDR1 MGHRA, CDR2 YSYEKL. The CDR3 is made up of 14 amino acids. Here the CDR3 reads CASSQVKRNSPLHF. The CDR3 DNA reads TGCGCCAGCAGCCAAGTTAAGAGAAATTCACCCCTCCACTTT.

This chain links TRBV5-4 with TRBJ1-1; TRBD1 agrees at 8 bases. The CDR3 runs 15 residues. The junction had 10 bases not matched to a gene; V was cut back by 6 bases and J by 3 bases. Germline V lookup: CDR1 SGHNT, CDR2 YYREEE (reference sequence). DNA for the CDR3: TGTGCCAGCACCCCGACAGGGGTGGACGACACTGAAGCTTTCTTT. This translates into CASTPTGVDDTEAFF.

The chain is built from TRBV18 and TRBJ2-7; 7 nucleotides match TRBD1. The CDR3 covers 14 residues. Per the germline V gene, CDR1 is KGHSH and CDR2 is LQKENI. V lost 5 bases to trimming and J lost 3 bases; unmatched junction nucleotides: 7. CDR3 nucleotide sequence: TGTGCCAGCTCAACTCGGGACAGATTCTACGAGCAGTACTTC. This sequence encodes CASSTRDRFYEQYF.

This sequence joins TRBV12-3 or TRBV12-4 and TRBJ1-2; D unclear. There are 11 residues in the CDR3. V lost 5 bases and J 2 bases, leaving 3 bases between the germline ends. The CDR3 nucleotides are TGTGCCAGCAGTCTCAACTATGGCTACACCTTC. It specifies CASSLNYGYTF.

The chain carries TRBV4-1 and TRBJ1-3; 8 nucleotides align to TRBD1. The V gene end was trimmed by 2 bases and the J gene end by 4 bases; junction bases not matched to a gene: 7. This CDR3 region has 16 residues. The germline V gene has CDR1 MGHRA and CDR2 YSYEKL. CDR3 protein: CASSQPTGARGNTIYF. Here the CDR3 DNA reads TGCGCCAGCAGCCAACCGACAGGGGCGAGGGGAAACACCATATATTTT.

This chain connects TRBV24-1 to TRBJ1-2, with D tentatively TRBD1 (5 bases). This CDR3 is 13 amino acids long. Germline assignment: CDR1 KGHDR and CDR2 SFDVKD. V dropped 4 bases and J dropped 7 bases, with 12 bases sitting between them. CDR3 nucleotide sequence: TGTGCCACCAGTGAACCGGGACTTCTTGGCTACACCTTC. Amino acids: CATSEPGLLGYTF.

The chain recombines TRBV6-4 with TRBJ1-5, with D unclear. The V and J ends lost 6 bases and 5 bases respectively, with 8 bases between them. The CDR3 is 12 residues long. CDR1 is MRHNA and CDR2 is SNTAGT in the germline V gene. The CDR3 DNA is TGTGCCAGCAGATCAGGCGATCAGCCCCAGCATTTT. The encoded protein is CASRSGDQPQHF.

This clone was recorded a few times. CDR3 coding DNA: TGTGCCAGCAGCTTAGAGCGGGGGTGGGAGCAGTACTTC. Its protein is CASSLERGWEQYF. J is TRBJ2-7 and V is TRBV7-8, with TRBD2 matching over 8 bases. This CDR3 is 13 amino acids long. V shed 1 base, J shed 7 bases, and the junction held 3 bases outside the gene matches. The germline V gene has CDR1 SGHVS and CDR2 FQNEAQ.

CDR3: CASSSQGASYGYTF. CDR3 DNA: TGTGCCAGCAGTTCACAGGGGGCGAGCTATGGCTACACCTTC. This sequence joins TRBV6-5 and TRBJ1-2; 9 bases fit TRBD1. CDR3 length equals 14 residues. Germline V gives CDR1 MNHEY, CDR2 SVGAGI. V was clipped by 4 bases and J by 4 bases; unmatched bases: 4.

This chain links TRBV7-9 with TRBJ1-6; 7 nucleotides match TRBD1. The CDR3 is made up of 15 amino acids. The V segment lost 5 bases and the J segment 6 bases; nucleotides outside the gene matches: 7. Germline V gene data show CDR1 as SEHNR and CDR2 as FQNEAQ (reference sequence). CDR3 in amino acids: CASSLQGPFNSPLHF. The CDR3 coding sequence is TGTGCCAGCAGCCTACAGGGGCCCTTTAATTCACCCCTCCACTTT. The full variable domain, its missing parts supplied by reference TRBV7-9 and TRBJ1-6, is DTGVSQNPRHKITKRGQNVTFRCDPISEHNRLYWYRQTLGQGPEFLTYFQNEAQLEKSRLLSDRFSAERPKGSFSTLEIQRTEQGDSAMYLCASSLQGPFNSPLHFGNGTRLTVT.

This clone appeared once. This rearrangement joins TRBV7-9 to TRBJ1-4; weak D call: TRBD1 (5 bases). The germline gives CDR1 SEHNR, CDR2 FQNEAQ (reference sequence). The CDR3 has 15 residues. V lost 5 bases and J 7 bases, leaving 17 bases between the germline ends. CDR3 nucleotide sequence: TGTGCCAGCAGCCGGGCGGTCGATAGGGGTGAAAAACTGTTTTTT. This codes for CASSRAVDRGEKLFF.

The genes are TRBV4-1 and TRBJ2-5; the D is unclear. The CDR3 has 13 amino acids. Looked up from germline, CDR1 is MGHRA and CDR2 is YSYEKL. The ends were cut back, 0 bases at V and 5 bases at J, with 7 bases in the middle. In nucleotides, the CDR3 is TGCGCCAGCAGCCAAGATTTTATGGAGACCCAGTACTTC. The encoded protein is CASSQDFMETQYF.

V and J are TRBV4-1 and TRBJ2-7; 9 bases line up with TRBD2. V shed 4 bases, J shed 2 bases, and the junction held 9 bases outside the gene matches. The CDR3 is made up of 16 amino acids. Germline CDR1 reads MGHRA; CDR2 reads YSYEKL. The CDR3 here is CASSRDPSGIAYEQYF. CDR3 nucleotides: TGCGCCAGCAGCCGTGACCCTAGCGGGATCGCCTACGAGCAGTACTTC.

The chain carries TRBV7-2 and TRBJ2-7; D possibly corresponds to TRBD1 (7 bases). Germline CDR1 is SGHTA and CDR2 is FQGNSA. The ends were cut back, 1 base at V and 3 bases at J, with 13 bases in the middle. The CDR3 contains 15 residues. In nucleotides, the CDR3 is TGTGCCAGCAGCTTAGTCGGGGGACAGATCTACGAGCAGTACTTC. Amino acid sequence: CASSLVGGQIYEQYF.

The rearrangement joins TRBV5-1 to TRBJ2-1; perhaps TRBD1 as D (5 bases). The CDR3 consists of 11 residues. Looked up from germline, CDR1 is SGHRS and CDR2 is YFSETQ. V shed 4 bases and J shed 13 bases, with 12 bases lying between them. The chain's CDR3 is CASSRGAQQFF. The CDR3 DNA reads as TGCGCCAGCAGCCGTGGGGCTCAACAGTTCTTC.

This chain uses TRBV30 with TRBJ2-1; 8 bases match TRBD2. The CDR3 totals 14 residues. The V gene end was trimmed by 3 bases and the J gene end by 6 bases; junction bases not matched to a gene: 7. Germline CDR1 is GTSNPN and CDR2 is SVGIG (reference sequence). In DNA, the CDR3 is TGTGCCTGGAGGCCGGGACTAGGCGTCAATGAGCAGTTCTTC. It encodes CAWRPGLGVNEQFF.